This record looks at one T cell receptor (beta chain) sequence and its context. In the original processing: Estimation of nucleated cell counts was performed using reference gene primer amplification. The assay was immunoSEQ multiplex PCR, and TCRdb's table has in-frame clones only and misses some. That table gives V, J and clone size, and the DNA gave D and trimming. The sample lists about 300,000 clones; more than 75% were seen once. Looked up from germline, CDR1 is SGHTA and CDR2 is FQGNSA. The V end lost 1 base, the J end lost 8 bases, and 8 bases lay between the germline ends. The CDR3 is made up of 12 amino acids. The data were taken from a study of blood T cell repertoires in COVID-19. Overall study context: The study drew acute and convalescent COVID-19 samples from the United States, Italy and Spain. PBMCs, B-cell-depleted T cells, or T cells were the source of the cDNA or gDNA that made up the material.

The rearrangement uses TRBV7-2 and TRBJ1-2; D not certain. Sequenced: peripheral blood. The sequence came from a woman in her forties who had recovered from COVID-19. The CDR3 DNA sequence: TGTGCCAGCAGCTTAGATCTAGTCGGCTACACCTTC. Its protein is CASSLDLVGYTF.